The 23 T cell receptor beta chains below were found in one sample sequenced in a study of T cells in Graves' hyperthyroidism and ophthalmopathy. It was RNA transcripts that yielded the amplified TCR beta CDR3 regions. The study used the HTBI primer set for a first-round RT-PCR of the TCR CDR3. From the multiplex PCR reads, TCRdb called clonotypes with MiXCR, one entry per CDR3 protein. The repertoire holds 700,000 or so distinct CDR3 sequences, with less than 20% as singletons. The sample comprised blood. Every receptor here comes from a man aged 18 to 35 with Graves' hyperthyroidism.

This sequence joins TRBV7-9 and TRBJ1-1; D gene ambiguous. CDR3 length: 15 residues. Trimming stripped 4 bases from V and 0 bases from J, with 12 bases between. From germline, CDR1 is SEHNR and CDR2 FQNEAQ (reference sequence). The DNA of the CDR3 is TGTGCCAGCAGCTCATGGACGGCGATGAACACTGAAGCTTTCTTT. Protein product: CASSSWTAMNTEAFF. Full variable domain (remainder filled in from reference TRBV7-9 and TRBJ1-1): DTGVSQNPRHKITKRGQNVTFRCDPISEHNRLYWYRQTLGQGPEFLTYFQNEAQLEKSRLLSDRFSAERPKGSFSTLEIQRTEQGDSAMYLCASSSWTAMNTEAFFGQGTRLTVV.

This clonotype has at least ten counts. The J gene is TRBJ2-1, the V gene TRBV2; D is perhaps TRBD1 (5 bases). CDR1 is SNHLY and CDR2 is FYNNEI in the germline V gene. V lost 10 bases, J lost 10 bases, and 17 bases lay in between. The CDR3 is made up of 12 amino acids. CDR3 loop: CAIRQNAREQFF. CDR3 nucleotide sequence: TGTGCCATCCGACAGAACGCGAGAGAGCAGTTCTTC.

The chain recombines TRBV7-3 with TRBJ2-3, with 13 bases that match TRBD2. This CDR3 has 16 residues. V shed 5 bases and J 1 base; nucleotides not matched to a gene: 3. The V gene's germline CDR1 is SGHTA and CDR2 FQGTGA. CDR3 loop: CASSDGTSGGTDTQYF. Written as DNA, the CDR3 is TGTGCCAGCAGCGACGGGACTAGCGGGGGCACAGATACGCAGTATTTT.

This clonotype was observed a few times. The CDR3 DNA follows: TGTGCGACGCTAGCGGACTCCTACAATGAGCAGTTCTTC. This codes for CATLADSYNEQFF. The genes are TRBV19 and TRBJ2-1, with TRBD2 matching 7 bases. Germline-derived CDR1 and CDR2 are LNHDA and SQIVND (reference sequence). This CDR3 is built from 13 residues. The full variable domain, its missing parts supplied by reference TRBV19 and TRBJ2-1, is DGGITQSPKYLFRKEGQNVTLSCEQNLNHDAMYWYRQDPGQGLRLIYYSQIVNDFQKGDIAEGYSVSREKKESFPLTVTSAQKNPTAFYLCATLADSYNEQFFGPGTRLTVL.

The rearrangement joins TRBV5-4 to TRBJ1-2, with a possible D match to TRBD1 (6 bases). Germline values: CDR1 SGHNT, CDR2 YYREEE (reference sequence). This CDR3 contains 13 residues. V lost 0 bases and J 6 bases, leaving 9 bases between the germline ends. As DNA, the CDR3 is TGTGCCAGCAGCTTGGAAACAGGGAATGGCTACACCTTC. It specifies CASSLETGNGYTF.

This clonotype was counted ten times or more. The V gene is TRBV28, the J gene TRBJ2-7; 8 nucleotides align to TRBD2. The CDR3 is 16 amino acids. CDR1 and CDR2 from the germline V gene are MDHEN and SYDVKM. J gave up 3 bases and V 6 bases, and 13 bases lay outside the gene matches. CDR3 amino acids: CASSSTKSGGFYEQYF. The DNA for the CDR3 is TGTGCCAGCAGCTCAACCAAAAGCGGGGGTTTCTACGAGCAGTACTTC.

The chain recombines TRBV13 with TRBJ2-3, with 16 bases fitting TRBD2. This CDR3 is built from 16 residues. Germline CDR1 and CDR2: PRHDT and FYEKMQ (reference sequence). Trimming at V came to 5 bases and at J to 7 bases, leaving 6 bases not matched to a gene. CDR3 loop: CASSEGLAGGRYTQYF. CDR3 DNA: TGTGCCAGCAGCGAGGGACTAGCGGGAGGGCGATATACGCAGTATTTT.

This clonotype was counted a few times. The gene calls are TRBV27 and TRBJ1-1; no firm D call. Germline V gene sequence: CDR1 MNHEY, CDR2 SMNVEV (reference sequence). The germline V and J ends were trimmed by 6 bases and 4 bases, with 9 bases remaining between them. This CDR3 region has 12 residues. The CDR3 nucleotides read TGTGCCAGCAGAAGGTTGGGCACTGAAGCTTTCTTT. Amino acids: CASRRLGTEAFF.

This clonotype was counted between two and nine times. The chain recombines TRBV20-1 with TRBJ1-5; 10 bases agree with TRBD1. Germline CDR1 is DFQATT and CDR2 is SNEGSKA (reference sequence). V lost 1 base to trimming and J lost 1 base; unmatched junction nucleotides: 1. CDR3 length equals 15 residues. The CDR3 spells CSARGQGASNQPQHF. CDR3 bases: TGCAGTGCTAGAGGACAGGGGGCGAGCAATCAGCCCCAGCATTTT.

This rearrangement joins TRBV6-1 to TRBJ1-5; D gene uncertain. Trimming removed 6 bases from V and 4 bases from J, with 10 bases in between. Looked up from germline, CDR1 is MNHNS and CDR2 is SASEGT. The CDR3 totals 13 residues. The CDR3 DNA reads TGTGCCAGCAGATCAGGAGTGAATCAGCCCCAGCATTTT. As protein: CASRSGVNQPQHF.

This clonotype was detected many times. CDR3 DNA sequence: TGCGCCAGCAGCGGCGGGAGGGCCCACACAGATACGCAGTATTTT. Protein sequence: CASSGGRAHTDTQYF. The chain carries TRBV5-1 and TRBJ2-3; TRBD2 matches at 9 bases. The V and J ends lost 4 bases and 2 bases, in that order; junction bases with no gene match: 5. CDR1 is SGHRS and CDR2 is YFSETQ in the germline V gene. This CDR3 has 15 amino acids.

This clonotype was counted only a few times. This chain joins TRBV6-4 and TRBJ2-1, with 8 bases fitting TRBD2. This CDR3 region has 16 residues. The germline V gene has CDR1 MRHNA and CDR2 SNTAGT. J was trimmed by 3 bases and V by 0 bases; bases with no gene match: 4. The CDR3 DNA sequence: TGTGCCAGCAGTGACTCGGATAGCGGGGACTACAATGAGCAGTTCTTC. Protein product: CASSDSDSGDYNEQFF.

This clonotype has at least ten counts. The genes are TRBV20-1 and TRBJ2-2; no clear D gene. The CDR3 contains 13 residues. Germline V gene lookup returns CDR1 DFQATT and CDR2 SNEGSKA (reference sequence). Trimming took off 0 bases at V and 3 bases at J, with 5 bases between the two ends. The DNA of the CDR3 is TGCAGTGCTAGAGACGATTACACCGGGGAGCTGTTTTTT. This codes for CSARDDYTGELFF.

In regard to this clonotype: Given a much more abundant clone one base away, this may be a read error. The V gene is TRBV28, the J gene TRBJ2-3; no firm D call. This CDR3 spans 13 amino acids. Germline V gives CDR1 MDHEN, CDR2 SYDVKM. The CDR3 DNA sequence: TGTGTCAGCAGCCGCATGGGCACAGATACGCAGTATTTT. This gives the protein CVSSRMGTDTQYF. Full variable domain (outside the CDR3, taken from reference TRBV28 and TRBJ2-3): DVKVTQSSRYLVKRTGEKVFLECVQDMDHENMFWYRQDPGLGLRLIYFSYDVKMKEKGDIPEGYSVSREKKERFSLILESASTNQTSMYLCVSSRMGTDTQYFGPGTRLTVL.

The gene calls are TRBV12-5 and TRBJ2-7, with 8 positions matching TRBD1. CDR3 length: 14 residues. The V gene's germline CDR1 is LGHNT and CDR2 FRNRAP. The V gene end was trimmed by 7 bases and the J gene end by 2 bases; junction bases not matched to a gene: 7. CDR3 nucleotides: TGTGCTAGTGCCCCAGGACAGGGACCCTACGAGCAGTACTTC. Its translation: CASAPGQGPYEQYF.

This clonotype was seen at least ten times. The V gene is TRBV7-9, the J gene TRBJ2-5; weak D call: TRBD1 (6 bases). V lost 1 base, J lost 5 bases, and 11 bases lay in between. Looked up from germline, CDR1 is SEHNR and CDR2 is FQNEAQ (reference sequence). The CDR3 is 14 residues long. The CDR3 loop is CASSLVQGWETQYF. CDR3 in DNA: TGTGCCAGCAGCTTAGTACAGGGTTGGGAGACCCAGTACTTC.

The gene calls are TRBV7-2 and TRBJ2-7; TRBD2 agrees at 12 bases. Germline assignment: CDR1 SGHTA and CDR2 FQGNSA. Trimming took 6 bases from V and 5 from J; bases not matched to a gene: 8. The CDR3 covers 15 residues. CDR3: CASRTLAGGTHEQYF. CDR3 bases: TGTGCCAGCAGAACACTAGCGGGAGGAACCCACGAGCAGTACTTC.

This clonotype turned up a few times. V and J are TRBV4-1 and TRBJ1-2; 7 nucleotides align to TRBD1. The germline CDR1 and CDR2 sequences are MGHRA and YSYEKL. The CDR3 totals 15 residues. The J segment lost 8 bases and the V segment lost 4 bases, leaving 13 bases of the junction unmatched. CDR3 sequence reads: CASSPLGGGAKGYTF. The CDR3 DNA reads as TGCGCCAGCAGCCCCCTAGGAGGGGGCGCAAAAGGCTACACCTTC.

This clonotype showed up just a few times. This chain connects TRBV9 to TRBJ1-1; D might be TRBD1 (5 bases). CDR1 and CDR2 (germline): SGDLS, YYNGEE. The CDR3 runs 14 residues. Trimming left V 0 bases short and J 6 bases short, with 12 bases between. This chain's CDR3 is CASSVGGFRAEAFF. The CDR3 DNA reads as TGTGCCAGCAGCGTAGGGGGGTTCCGGGCTGAAGCTTTCTTT.

This sequence joins TRBV11-3 and TRBJ2-7, with D perhaps TRBD1 (5 bases). The CDR3 has 12 amino acids. Trimming pared 6 bases from V and 6 bases from J, leaving 12 bases between. Per the germline V gene, CDR1 is SGHNT and CDR2 is YENEEA. DNA for the CDR3: TGTGCCAGCAGTTTGACGACAGTCGAGCAGTACTTC. It translates to CASSLTTVEQYF.

With respect to this clonotype: A much larger clone lies one base from this, so it may be a read error. This sequence joins TRBV6-1 and TRBJ2-7; either TRBD1 or TRBD2 may fit D (5 bases each). From germline, CDR1 is MNHNS and CDR2 SASEGT. V lost 8 bases and J lost 0, with 14 bases in between. This CDR3 spans 14 amino acids. DNA of the CDR3: TGTGCCAGCCGTCCCGGGGACGGCTCCTACGAGCAGTACTTC. This encodes CASRPGDGSYEQYF.

This clonotype was seen a few times. The CDR3 region is CASSLPGTGVYTGELFF. In DNA, the CDR3 is TGCGCCAGCAGCTTGCCTGGGACAGGGGTTTACACCGGGGAGCTGTTTTTT. The rearrangement joins TRBV5-1 to TRBJ2-2, with TRBD1 matching over 10 bases. V shed 1 base and J 3 bases; nucleotides not matched to a gene: 6. The CDR3 spans 17 residues. CDR1 and CDR2 (germline): SGHRS, YFSETQ.

This clonotype was seen a handful of times. The chain links TRBV29-1 to TRBJ1-1, with D perhaps matching TRBD1 (5 bases). The CDR3 totals 13 residues. Germline CDR1 reads SQVTM; CDR2 reads ANQGSEA. Trimming pared 8 bases from V and 0 bases from J, leaving 13 bases between. Written as DNA, the CDR3 is TGCAGCATTTGGGAGGGGTTGAACACTGAAGCTTTCTTT. Translating gives CSIWEGLNTEAFF.